This entry concerns a single T cell receptor beta chain. Treatment of the sample: randomized to nivolumab then ipilimumab (arm A) or the reverse (arm B). This CDR3 has 14 residues. V was clipped by 5 bases and J by 0 bases, with 10 bases between them. In germline, CDR1 is LNHDA, CDR2 SQIVND (reference sequence). The data derive from a study of sequential checkpoint blockade in melanoma. Study summary: More than 20 patients had matched tumor biopsies before treatment and at week 13 after nivolumab or ipilimumab alone.

TCRdb keeps only in-frame clones here, not all; method: immunoSEQ multiplex PCR. The table shows roughly 9,200 clones, with about 23% occurring only once. The sample in question was tumor tissue (inferred from file names), obtained from a patient given nivolumab and ipilimumab in sequence. The TCR was taken from a human donor with melanoma. The V call is TRBV19, the J call TRBJ1-1; D is ambiguous. The CDR3 region has the DNA TGTGCCAGTAGTCTCCGGGGTTTGAACACTGAAGCTTTCTTT. Encoded protein: CASSLRGLNTEAFF. Combining the CDR3 with reference TRBV19 and TRBJ1-1 gives the whole variable domain DGGITQSPKYLFRKEGQNVTLSCEQNLNHDAMYWYRQDPGQGLRLIYYSQIVNDFQKGDIAEGYSVSREKKESFPLTVTSAQKNPTAFYLCASSLRGLNTEAFFGQGTRLTVV.